This is a list of T cell receptor beta chains from one sample in a study of radiotherapy plus CTLA-4 blockade in lung cancer. Profiling relied on immunoSEQ multiplex PCR, and the TCRdb table lists in-frame clones only, not all of them. The sample shows around 99,000 clones, around 88% of them seen only once. The specimen was peripheral blood, collected from a patient treated with radiotherapy plus ipilimumab. The receptors here all came from a human donor with non-small cell lung cancer that progressed on radiotherapy plus ipilimumab. Both conserved end residues are part of each CDR3. A D gene is named only where the DNA matches it firmly. The size field is filled for only some rows; it gives once, few, many or a size class.

CDR3 DNA: TGCGCCAGCAACCGCGGAGGGAGCTCCTACGAGCAGTACTTC; CDR3 protein: CASNRGGSSYEQYF; D gene: .; V gene: TRBV5-1; clone size: .; J gene: TRBJ2-7
CDR3 DNA: TGTGCCTGGAGTGAGGGCAGGGGACGGAATCAGCCCCAGCATTTT; CDR3 protein: CAWSEGRGRNQPQHF; D gene: .; V gene: TRBV30; clone size: once; J gene: TRBJ1-5
CDR3 DNA: TGTGCCAGCGGACAGTATCAGCCCCAGCATTTT; CDR3 protein: CASGQYQPQHF; D gene: .; V gene: TRBV19; clone size: .; J gene: TRBJ1-5
CDR3 DNA: TGTGCCAGTAGGGTCGGACAGACCAATCAGCCCCAGCATTTT; CDR3 protein: CASRVGQTNQPQHF; D gene: .; V gene: TRBV19; clone size: .; J gene: TRBJ1-5
CDR3 DNA: TGTGCCTGGAGTGTATTGTGGGGGGCAGCAGATACGCAGTATTTT; CDR3 protein: CAWSVLWGAADTQYF; D gene: .; V gene: TRBV30; clone size: .; J gene: TRBJ2-3
CDR3 DNA: TGTGCCAGCAGCGTTCTAGGACAAGAGACCCAGTACTTC; CDR3 protein: CASSVLGQETQYF; D gene: .; V gene: TRBV7-8; clone size: .; J gene: TRBJ2-5
CDR3 DNA: TGCGCCAGCAGCTTGGTAGGAATGAACACTGAAGCTTTCTTT; CDR3 protein: CASSLVGMNTEAFF; D gene: .; V gene: TRBV5-1; clone size: .; J gene: TRBJ1-1
CDR3 DNA: TGTGCCAGCAGGGAACAGAGAGAGACCCAGTACTTC; CDR3 protein: CASREQRETQYF; D gene: .; V gene: TRBV2; clone size: .; J gene: TRBJ2-5
CDR3 DNA: TGTGCCAGCAGGGATTCCGGGACTAGCGACTACGAGCAGTACTTC; CDR3 protein: CASRDSGTSDYEQYF; D gene: TRBD2; V gene: TRBV6-5; clone size: .; J gene: TRBJ2-7
CDR3 DNA: TGCGCCAGCAGCTTGGGTCGCGGGACAGGGTCCTACGAGCAGTACTTC; CDR3 protein: CASSLGRGTGSYEQYF; D gene: TRBD1; V gene: TRBV5-1; clone size: .; J gene: TRBJ2-7
CDR3 DNA: TGTGCCAGTAGTTTCCGGGACAGGGACTACGAGCAGTACTTC; CDR3 protein: CASSFRDRDYEQYF; D gene: TRBD1; V gene: TRBV19; clone size: .; J gene: TRBJ2-7
CDR3 DNA: TGTGCCAGCTCACCTAGATTCCGGGACAAGTCGTACAATGAGCAGTTCTTC; CDR3 protein: CASSPRFRDKSYNEQFF; D gene: .; V gene: TRBV18; clone size: .; J gene: TRBJ2-1
CDR3 DNA: TGTGCCAGCAGCTTAGTTTTATCGGGGCCCACTGAAGCTTTCTTT; CDR3 protein: CASSLVLSGPTEAFF; D gene: .; V gene: TRBV11-3; clone size: .; J gene: TRBJ1-1
CDR3 DNA: TGTGCCAGCAGCAATCGGAACGGGAGGGAAGAGACCCAGTACTTC; CDR3 protein: CASSNRNGREETQYF; D gene: TRBD2; V gene: TRBV13; clone size: .; J gene: TRBJ2-5
CDR3 DNA: TGTGCCTGGTCCAACGGGGGTTATGAAGCTTTCTTT; CDR3 protein: CAWSNGGYEAFF; D gene: .; V gene: TRBV30; clone size: .; J gene: TRBJ1-1
CDR3 DNA: TGTGCCAGCTCACCGACCGACGGAAACTACAATGAGCAGTTCTTC; CDR3 protein: CASSPTDGNYNEQFF; D gene: .; V gene: TRBV18; clone size: .; J gene: TRBJ2-1
CDR3 DNA: TGTGCCAGTAGTACCCAAAGGACGGTGAGCTCCTACGAGCAGTACTTC; CDR3 protein: CASSTQRTVSSYEQYF; D gene: .; V gene: TRBV19; clone size: few; J gene: TRBJ2-7
CDR3 DNA: TGTGCCATCAGTGAGTCAAAGGCGAGACCGAACACCGGGGAGCTGTTTTTT; CDR3 protein: CAISESKARPNTGELFF; D gene: .; V gene: TRBV10-3; clone size: .; J gene: TRBJ2-2
CDR3 DNA: TGCGCCAGCAGCTTGGGGACAGGGATGGCTGAAGCTTTCTTT; CDR3 protein: CASSLGTGMAEAFF; D gene: TRBD1; V gene: TRBV5-1; clone size: .; J gene: TRBJ1-1
CDR3 DNA: TGTGCCAGCAGTGAAGGTCCGCCAAGTTCTAATTCACCCCTCCACTTT; CDR3 protein: CASSEGPPSSNSPLHF; D gene: .; V gene: TRBV6-1; clone size: .; J gene: TRBJ1-6
CDR3 DNA: TGTGCCAGCAGCCAAGATGCGCAATCCTCCTACGAGCAGTACTTC; CDR3 protein: CASSQDAQSSYEQYF; D gene: .; V gene: TRBV4-2; clone size: .; J gene: TRBJ2-7
CDR3 DNA: TGTGCCAGCAGCTTAATCGGGGACACCGGGGAGCTGTTTTTT; CDR3 protein: CASSLIGDTGELFF; D gene: .; V gene: TRBV7-3; clone size: .; J gene: TRBJ2-2
CDR3 DNA: TGTGCCAGCAGTTACTCAGGAGGGGGCGAGCAGTACTTC; CDR3 protein: CASSYSGGGEQYF; D gene: .; V gene: TRBV6-5; clone size: .; J gene: TRBJ2-7
CDR3 DNA: TGTGCCAGCAGCTTAGGGGACAGGGGAGCCAAAAACATTCAGTACTTC; CDR3 protein: CASSLGDRGAKNIQYF; D gene: TRBD1; V gene: TRBV7-9; clone size: .; J gene: TRBJ2-4
CDR3 DNA: TGTGCCAGCAGCTTAGATGGCGTCAGGGGAGACTATGGCTACACCTTC; CDR3 protein: CASSLDGVRGDYGYTF; D gene: .; V gene: TRBV11-2; clone size: .; J gene: TRBJ1-2
CDR3 DNA: TGTGCCAGCAGCGTAGGGTTAACTAGCGGTGACAATGAGCAGTTCTTC; CDR3 protein: CASSVGLTSGDNEQFF; D gene: TRBD2; V gene: TRBV9; clone size: .; J gene: TRBJ2-1
CDR3 DNA: TGTGCCAGCAGCCCGGGAGGGCCCTACGAGCAGTACTTC; CDR3 protein: CASSPGGPYEQYF; D gene: TRBD2; V gene: TRBV5-4; clone size: .; J gene: TRBJ2-7
CDR3 DNA: TGTGCCAGCTCAACCGGCGATAGCGAGCAGTACTTC; CDR3 protein: CASSTGDSEQYF; D gene: .; V gene: TRBV18; clone size: .; J gene: TRBJ2-7
CDR3 DNA: TGTGCCAGCAGTGAAGCGTCGGTTTCCGAGCAGTACTTC; CDR3 protein: CASSEASVSEQYF; D gene: .; V gene: TRBV2; clone size: once; J gene: TRBJ2-7
CDR3 DNA: TGTGCCAGCTCACCACGGTCTAGCACAGATACGCAGTATTTT; CDR3 protein: CASSPRSSTDTQYF; D gene: .; V gene: TRBV18; clone size: .; J gene: TRBJ2-3
CDR3 DNA: TGTGCCAGCAGCTTAACCAGCACTGGAAACACCATATATTTT; CDR3 protein: CASSLTSTGNTIYF; D gene: .; V gene: TRBV7-3; clone size: .; J gene: TRBJ1-3
CDR3 DNA: TGTGCCAGCAGTGAAGGGCAGGGATACTACAATGAGCAGTTCTTC; CDR3 protein: CASSEGQGYYNEQFF; D gene: .; V gene: TRBV6-1; clone size: .; J gene: TRBJ2-1
CDR3 DNA: TGTGCTAGCTGCCCGGGGGGCAGGTACAATGAGCAGTTCTTC; CDR3 protein: CASCPGGRYNEQFF; D gene: .; V gene: TRBV12-5; clone size: .; J gene: TRBJ2-1
CDR3 DNA: TGTGCCAGCAGTAGCACCGGGGGTACTAATGAAAAACTGTTTTTT; CDR3 protein: CASSSTGGTNEKLFF; D gene: .; V gene: TRBV6-6; clone size: .; J gene: TRBJ1-4
CDR3 DNA: TGTGCCAGCGATTGTCTGAAACCGGGCCAAAAAACGCTCGAGCAGTACTTC; CDR3 protein: CASDCLKPGQKTLEQYF; D gene: .; V gene: TRBV9; clone size: .; J gene: TRBJ2-7
CDR3 DNA: TGTGCCAGCAGTGAACAACGGCATGAGCAGTACTTC; CDR3 protein: CASSEQRHEQYF; D gene: .; V gene: TRBV6-1; clone size: once; J gene: TRBJ2-7
CDR3 DNA: TGTGCCAGCAGCGGGCCCCGTCCCAAAAACATTCAGTACTTC; CDR3 protein: CASSGPRPKNIQYF; D gene: .; V gene: TRBV13; clone size: once; J gene: TRBJ2-4
CDR3 DNA: TGCAGCGTTGTAGACAGGGGTATTGAAGACAATGAGCAGTTCTTC; CDR3 protein: CSVVDRGIEDNEQFF; D gene: TRBD1; V gene: TRBV29-1; clone size: .; J gene: TRBJ2-1
CDR3 DNA: TGTGCCAGCAGCGAGGGACAGGGCTTCTACGAGCAGTACTTC; CDR3 protein: CASSEGQGFYEQYF; D gene: TRBD1; V gene: TRBV25-1; clone size: .; J gene: TRBJ2-7
CDR3 DNA: TGTGCCAGCAGCTCACTAGCGGGAGCGGCGGATACGCAGTATTTT; CDR3 protein: CASSSLAGAADTQYF; D gene: TRBD2; V gene: TRBV5-6; clone size: .; J gene: TRBJ2-3
CDR3 DNA: TGCGCCAGCAGCTTGGCTGGGAACTATGGCTACACCTTC; CDR3 protein: CASSLAGNYGYTF; D gene: .; V gene: TRBV5-1; clone size: .; J gene: TRBJ1-2
CDR3 DNA: TGTGCCAGCAGCTCCGCCCCGGGACTAGCGGCGGATACGCAGTATTTT; CDR3 protein: CASSSAPGLAADTQYF; D gene: TRBD2; V gene: TRBV11-3; clone size: .; J gene: TRBJ2-3
CDR3 DNA: TGTGCCAGCAGTGAACGGGCCTTAGAAGCCAAAAACATTCAGTACTTC; CDR3 protein: CASSERALEAKNIQYF; D gene: .; V gene: TRBV6-1; clone size: .; J gene: TRBJ2-4
CDR3 DNA: TGTGCCAGCAGAACCGGGACTAGCATTTACGAGCAGTACTTC; CDR3 protein: CASRTGTSIYEQYF; D gene: TRBD2; V gene: TRBV2; clone size: .; J gene: TRBJ2-7
CDR3 DNA: TGTGCCAGCAAACCGGACAGGGGGCCCCAAGAGACCCAGTACTTC; CDR3 protein: CASKPDRGPQETQYF; D gene: TRBD1; V gene: TRBV2; clone size: .; J gene: TRBJ2-5
CDR3 DNA: TGTGCCAGCTCACCAAGGTCTCCGGAAAATCAGCCCCAGCATTTT; CDR3 protein: CASSPRSPENQPQHF; D gene: .; V gene: TRBV18; clone size: .; J gene: TRBJ1-5
CDR3 DNA: TGTGCCAGCAGCTTAAAAACCGGGTCGCGGCCTTCTAGCTCTGGAAACACCATATATTTT; CDR3 protein: CASSLKTGSRPSSSGNTIYF; D gene: .; V gene: TRBV11-3; clone size: .; J gene: TRBJ1-3
CDR3 DNA: TGTGCCAGCAGTCTTAGGGGTTTCGGAAACACCATATATTTT; CDR3 protein: CASSLRGFGNTIYF; D gene: .; V gene: TRBV6-5; clone size: .; J gene: TRBJ1-3
CDR3 DNA: TGTGCCAGCAGCCCACGGGGCGGGGAGCTGTTTTTT; CDR3 protein: CASSPRGGELFF; D gene: .; V gene: TRBV7-3; clone size: .; J gene: TRBJ2-2
CDR3 DNA: TGTGCCAGCAGTTTGAACTCCCCAGATACGCAGTATTTT; CDR3 protein: CASSLNSPDTQYF; D gene: .; V gene: TRBV28; clone size: few; J gene: TRBJ2-3
CDR3 DNA: TGTGCCAGCAGTTTATCTGGCGGAGGGGAGCTGTTTTTT; CDR3 protein: CASSLSGGGELFF; D gene: .; V gene: TRBV27; clone size: .; J gene: TRBJ2-2
CDR3 DNA: TGTGCCAGCAGCGTGGGACTAGCGGGGGGCAATGAGCAGTTCTTC; CDR3 protein: CASSVGLAGGNEQFF; D gene: TRBD2; V gene: TRBV9; clone size: .; J gene: TRBJ2-1
CDR3 DNA: TGCGCCAGCAGCTTGGGGGCCGGCGGACAGGGGCACTACGAAAAACTGTTTTTT; CDR3 protein: CASSLGAGGQGHYEKLFF; D gene: TRBD1; V gene: TRBV5-1; clone size: .; J gene: TRBJ1-4
CDR3 DNA: TGCGCCAGCAGTTCCAGGGGATGGGGTGAAGCTTTCTTT; CDR3 protein: CASSSRGWGEAFF; D gene: .; V gene: TRBV5-1; clone size: .; J gene: TRBJ1-1
CDR3 DNA: TGTGCCAGCAGTTACGGGGACAGGGGATTACGGCAGTACTTC; CDR3 protein: CASSYGDRGLRQYF; D gene: TRBD1; V gene: TRBV6-5; clone size: .; J gene: TRBJ2-7
CDR3 DNA: TGTGCCAGCAGTATTGTGGGACCCAGTAATGAGCAGTTCTTC; CDR3 protein: CASSIVGPSNEQFF; D gene: .; V gene: TRBV27; clone size: .; J gene: TRBJ2-1
CDR3 DNA: TGTGCCAGCAGCTTAATCCACGGACAACAAGAGACCCAGTACTTC; CDR3 protein: CASSLIHGQQETQYF; D gene: .; V gene: TRBV7-3; clone size: once; J gene: TRBJ2-5
CDR3 DNA: TGTGCCAGTAGTATAGATCAGTCTCTACGGCCCCAGCATTTT; CDR3 protein: CASSIDQSLRPQHF; D gene: .; V gene: TRBV19; clone size: .; J gene: TRBJ1-5
CDR3 DNA: TGTGCCAGCAGCTCCGGACAGTCGAACACTGAAGCTTTCTTT; CDR3 protein: CASSSGQSNTEAFF; D gene: .; V gene: TRBV7-3; clone size: .; J gene: TRBJ1-1